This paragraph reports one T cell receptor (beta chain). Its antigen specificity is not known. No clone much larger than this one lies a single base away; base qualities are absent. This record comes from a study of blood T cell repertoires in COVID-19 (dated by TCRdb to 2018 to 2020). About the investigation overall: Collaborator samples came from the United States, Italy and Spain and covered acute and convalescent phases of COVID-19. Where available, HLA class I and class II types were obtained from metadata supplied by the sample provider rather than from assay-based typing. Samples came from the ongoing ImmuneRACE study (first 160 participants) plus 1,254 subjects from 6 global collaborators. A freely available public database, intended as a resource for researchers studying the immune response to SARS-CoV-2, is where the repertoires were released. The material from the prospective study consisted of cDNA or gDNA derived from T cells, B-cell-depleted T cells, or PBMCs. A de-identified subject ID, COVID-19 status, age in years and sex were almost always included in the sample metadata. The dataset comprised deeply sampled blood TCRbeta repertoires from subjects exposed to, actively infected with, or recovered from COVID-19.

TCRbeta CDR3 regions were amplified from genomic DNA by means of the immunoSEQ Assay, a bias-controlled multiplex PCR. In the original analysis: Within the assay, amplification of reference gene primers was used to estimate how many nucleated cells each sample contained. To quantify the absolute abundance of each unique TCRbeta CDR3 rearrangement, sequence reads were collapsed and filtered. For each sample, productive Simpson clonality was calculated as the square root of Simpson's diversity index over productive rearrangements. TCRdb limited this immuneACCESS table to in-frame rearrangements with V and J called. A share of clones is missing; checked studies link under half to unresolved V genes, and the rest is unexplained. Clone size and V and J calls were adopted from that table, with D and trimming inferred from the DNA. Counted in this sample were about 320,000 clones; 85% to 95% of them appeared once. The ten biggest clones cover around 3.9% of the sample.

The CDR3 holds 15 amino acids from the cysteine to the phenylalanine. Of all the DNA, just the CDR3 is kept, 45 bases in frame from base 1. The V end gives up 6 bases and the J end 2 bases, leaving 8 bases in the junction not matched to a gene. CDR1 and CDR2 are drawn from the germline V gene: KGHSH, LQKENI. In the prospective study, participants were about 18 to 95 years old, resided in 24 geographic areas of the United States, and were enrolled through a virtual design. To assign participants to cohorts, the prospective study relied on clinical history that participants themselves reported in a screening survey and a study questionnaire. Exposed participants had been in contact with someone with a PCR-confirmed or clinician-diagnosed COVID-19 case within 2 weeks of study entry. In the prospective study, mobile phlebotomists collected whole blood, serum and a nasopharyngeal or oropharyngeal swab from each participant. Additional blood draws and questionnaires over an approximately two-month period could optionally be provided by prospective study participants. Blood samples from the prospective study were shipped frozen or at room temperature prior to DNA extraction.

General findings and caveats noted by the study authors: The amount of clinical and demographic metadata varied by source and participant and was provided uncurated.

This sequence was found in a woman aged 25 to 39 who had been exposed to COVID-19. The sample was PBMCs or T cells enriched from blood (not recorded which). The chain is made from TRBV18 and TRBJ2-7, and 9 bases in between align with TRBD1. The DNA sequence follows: TGTGCCAGCTCCCTTGGACAGGGGATGGCCTACGAGCAGTACTTC. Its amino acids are CASSLGQGMAYEQYF.